This T cell receptor (beta chain) is from a study of blood T cell repertoires in COVID-19. Study in general: Spain, Italy and the United States supplied samples that represented acute and convalescent COVID-19. Sample material is recorded as cDNA or gDNA derived from T cells, B-cell-depleted T cells, or PBMCs.

Original methodology: Nucleated cell counts were estimated from reference gene primer amplification. TCRdb's table, derived via immunoSEQ multiplex PCR, lists solely in-frame clones and lacks some. V, J and clone size reflect that table, while D and trimming were determined from the DNA. The repertoire holds some 42,000 clones, with around 90% as singletons. Germline loops: CDR1 LNHDA, CDR2 SQIVND (reference sequence). The CDR3 spans 15 residues. The germline V and J ends were trimmed by 2 bases and 4 bases, with 15 bases remaining between them. J is TRBJ2-7 and V is TRBV19; D perhaps matches TRBD2 (5 bases). This sequence was found in a human donor in a cohort sampled during active COVID-19. The sequencing sample was made of peripheral blood. The CDR3 DNA reads as TGTGCCAGTAGTATAACGTCGGGGTCCGGGTACGAGCAGTACTTC. Translated, it gives CASSITSGSGYEQYF. Full variable domain (rest looked up from reference TRBV19 and TRBJ2-7): DGGITQSPKYLFRKEGQNVTLSCEQNLNHDAMYWYRQDPGQGLRLIYYSQIVNDFQKGDIAEGYSVSREKKESFPLTVTSAQKNPTAFYLCASSITSGSGYEQYFGPGTRLTVT.